These 3 T cell receptor beta chains came from one sample sequenced in a study of radiotherapy plus CTLA-4 blockade in lung cancer. TCRdb's copy holds only in-frame clones and misses some; the assay was immunoSEQ multiplex PCR. Among 77,000 or so clones listed, nearly 75% were seen once. This specimen consisted of peripheral blood, obtained from a patient treated with radiotherapy plus ipilimumab. All receptors derive from a human donor with non-small cell lung cancer whose response to radiotherapy plus ipilimumab could not be evaluated.

V usage is TRBV9 and J usage is TRBJ1-4, with 9 bases aligning to TRBD1. V lost 7 bases, J lost 0 bases, and 13 bases stayed unmatched. Per the germline V gene, CDR1 is SGDLS and CDR2 is YYNGEE. This CDR3 is 18 amino acids long. The CDR3 here is CASPPSSRDRATNEKLFF. In DNA form, the CDR3 reads TGTGCCAGCCCCCCCTCCTCCCGGGACAGGGCAACTAATGAAAAACTGTTTTTT. Complete variable domain (other parts from reference TRBV9 and TRBJ1-4): DSGVTQTPKHLITATGQRVTLRCSPRSGDLSVYWYQQSLDQGLQFLIQYYNGEERAKGNILERFSAQQFPDLHSELNLSSLELGDSALYFCASPPSSRDRATNEKLFFGSGTQLSVL.

The chain is built from TRBV7-9 and TRBJ1-2; possibly TRBD1 for D (6 bases). Germline loops: CDR1 SEHNR, CDR2 FQNEAQ (reference sequence). The V end lost 5 bases, the J end lost 2 bases, and 21 bases lay between the germline ends. This CDR3 spans 17 amino acids. This chain's CDR3 is CASSIVSGHRENYGYTF. The DNA for the CDR3 is TGTGCCAGCAGCATAGTCTCGGGACACCGAGAGAACTATGGCTACACCTTC.

This chain joins TRBV2 and TRBJ1-2; TRBD1 is a possible D gene (6 bases). The CDR3 sequence is 14 residues long. Trimming removed 6 bases from V and 7 bases from J, with 18 bases in between. Germline V gene data show CDR1 as SNHLY and CDR2 as FYNNEI. The CDR3 reads CASSRPTGLGGYTF. The DNA of the CDR3 is TGTGCCAGCAGCCGCCCTACAGGGCTAGGTGGCTACACCTTC.